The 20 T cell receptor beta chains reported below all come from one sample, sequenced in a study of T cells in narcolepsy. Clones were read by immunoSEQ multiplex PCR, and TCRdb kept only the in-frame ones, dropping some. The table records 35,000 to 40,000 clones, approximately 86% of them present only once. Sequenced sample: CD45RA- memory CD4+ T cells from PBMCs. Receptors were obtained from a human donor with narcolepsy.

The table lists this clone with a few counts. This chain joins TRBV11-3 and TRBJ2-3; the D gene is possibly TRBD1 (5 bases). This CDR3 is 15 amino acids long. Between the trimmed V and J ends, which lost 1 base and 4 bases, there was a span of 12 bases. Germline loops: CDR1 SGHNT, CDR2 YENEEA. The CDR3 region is CASSLAGLEADTQYF. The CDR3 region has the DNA TGTGCCAGCAGCTTAGCAGGGTTGGAAGCAGATACGCAGTATTTT. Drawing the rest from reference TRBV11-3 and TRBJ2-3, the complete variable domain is EAGVVQSPRYKIIEKKQPVAFWCNPISGHNTLYWYLQNLGQGPELLIRYENEEAVDDSQLPKDRFSAERLKGVDSTLKIQPAELGDSAVYLCASSLAGLEADTQYFGPGTRLTVL.

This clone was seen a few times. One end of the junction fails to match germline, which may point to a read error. The CDR3 coding sequence is TGTGCCAGCAGCTCGCGAACTAGCGGGGTGTTGGTCTTC. This translates into CASSSRTSGVLVF. This chain connects TRBV7-2 to TRBJ2-1; 10 bases agree with TRBD2. The germline gives CDR1 SGHTA, CDR2 FQGNSA. The CDR3 runs 13 residues.

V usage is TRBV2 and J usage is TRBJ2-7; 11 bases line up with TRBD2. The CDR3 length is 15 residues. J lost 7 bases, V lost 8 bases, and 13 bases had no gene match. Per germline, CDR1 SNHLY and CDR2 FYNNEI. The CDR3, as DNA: TGTGCCAGCGAGCGCAATAGCGGGGGGGCGGGTGAGCAGTACTTC. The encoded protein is CASERNSGGAGEQYF.

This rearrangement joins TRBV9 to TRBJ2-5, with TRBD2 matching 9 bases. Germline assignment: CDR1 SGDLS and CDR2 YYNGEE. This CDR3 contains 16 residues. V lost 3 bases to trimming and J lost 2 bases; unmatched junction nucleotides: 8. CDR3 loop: CASSASTAGGQETQYF. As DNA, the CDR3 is TGTGCCAGCAGCGCATCCACGGCGGGGGGGCAAGAGACCCAGTACTTC.

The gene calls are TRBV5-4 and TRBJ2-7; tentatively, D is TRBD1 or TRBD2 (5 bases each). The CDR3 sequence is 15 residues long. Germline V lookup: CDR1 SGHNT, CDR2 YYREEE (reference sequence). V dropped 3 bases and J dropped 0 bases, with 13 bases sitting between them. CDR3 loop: CASSSGTGSSYEQYF. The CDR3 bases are TGTGCCAGCAGCTCCGGGACGGGGAGCTCCTACGAGCAGTACTTC.

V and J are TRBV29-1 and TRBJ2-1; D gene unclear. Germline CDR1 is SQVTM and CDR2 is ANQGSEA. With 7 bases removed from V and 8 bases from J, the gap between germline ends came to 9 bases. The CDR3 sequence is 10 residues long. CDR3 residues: CSARNDEQFF. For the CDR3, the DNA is TGCAGCGCCCGAAATGATGAGCAGTTCTTC.

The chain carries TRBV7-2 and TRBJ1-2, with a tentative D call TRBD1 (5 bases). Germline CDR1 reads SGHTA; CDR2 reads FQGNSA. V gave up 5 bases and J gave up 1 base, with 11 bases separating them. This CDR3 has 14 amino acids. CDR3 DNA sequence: TGTGCCAGCAGCGGGACGGGGCTTAACTATGGCTACACCTTC. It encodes CASSGTGLNYGYTF.

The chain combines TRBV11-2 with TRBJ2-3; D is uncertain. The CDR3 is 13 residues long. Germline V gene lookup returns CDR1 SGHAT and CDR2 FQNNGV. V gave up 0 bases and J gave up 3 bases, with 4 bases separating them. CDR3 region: CASSLDRTDTQYF. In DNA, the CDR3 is TGTGCCAGCAGCTTAGATCGGACAGATACGCAGTATTTT. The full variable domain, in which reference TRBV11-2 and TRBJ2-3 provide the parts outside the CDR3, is EAGVAQSPRYKIIEKRQSVAFWCNPISGHATLYWYQQILGQGPKLLIQFQNNGVVDDSQLPKDRFSAERLKGVDSTLKIQPAKLEDSAVYLCASSLDRTDTQYFGPGTRLTVL.

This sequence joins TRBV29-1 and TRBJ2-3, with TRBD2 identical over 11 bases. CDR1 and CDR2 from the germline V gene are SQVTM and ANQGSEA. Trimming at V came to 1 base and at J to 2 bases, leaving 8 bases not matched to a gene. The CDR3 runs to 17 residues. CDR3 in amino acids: CSVEGASSGGHTDTQYF. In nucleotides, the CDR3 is TGCAGCGTTGAAGGGGCCTCTAGCGGGGGGCACACAGATACGCAGTATTTT.

DNA for the CDR3: TGTGCCAGCAGCTTAACGGGCACTGAAGCTTTCTTT. Translation gives CASSLTGTEAFF. The rearrangement uses TRBV11-3 and TRBJ1-1; D not resolved. The CDR3 runs to 12 residues. The germline gives CDR1 SGHNT, CDR2 YENEEA. The germline V and J ends were trimmed by 2 bases and 4 bases, with 5 bases remaining between them.

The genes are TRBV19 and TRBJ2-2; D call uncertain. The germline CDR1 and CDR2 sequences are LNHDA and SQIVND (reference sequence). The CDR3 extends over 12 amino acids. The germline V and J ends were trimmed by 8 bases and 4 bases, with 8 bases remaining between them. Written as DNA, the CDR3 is TGTGCCAGTGTCTCTGCCACCGGGGAGCTGTTTTTT. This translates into CASVSATGELFF.

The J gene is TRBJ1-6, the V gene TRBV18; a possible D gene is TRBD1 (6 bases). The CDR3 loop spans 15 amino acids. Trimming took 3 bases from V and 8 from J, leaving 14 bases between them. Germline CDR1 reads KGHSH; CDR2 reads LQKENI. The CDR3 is CASSPAGEAYSPLHF. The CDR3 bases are TGTGCCAGCTCACCGGCAGGGGAAGCATATTCACCCCTCCACTTT.

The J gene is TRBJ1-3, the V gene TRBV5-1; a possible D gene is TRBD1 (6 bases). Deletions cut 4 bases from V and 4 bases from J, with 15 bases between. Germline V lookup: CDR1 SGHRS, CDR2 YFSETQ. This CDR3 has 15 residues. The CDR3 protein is CASSLGSGVGNTIYF. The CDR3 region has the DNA TGCGCCAGCAGCCTTGGGTCAGGGGTCGGAAACACCATATATTTT. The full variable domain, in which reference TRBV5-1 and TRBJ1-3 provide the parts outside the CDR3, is KAGVTQTPRYLIKTRGQQVTLSCSPISGHRSVSWYQQTPGQGLQFLFEYFSETQRNKGNFPGRFSGRQFSNSRSEMNVSTLELGDSALYLCASSLGSGVGNTIYFGEGSWLTVV.

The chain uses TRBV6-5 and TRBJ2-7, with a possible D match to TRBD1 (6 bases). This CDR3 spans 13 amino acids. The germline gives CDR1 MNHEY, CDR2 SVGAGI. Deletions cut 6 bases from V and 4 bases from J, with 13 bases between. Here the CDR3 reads CASSYRDNYEQYF. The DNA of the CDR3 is TGTGCCAGCAGCTACCGGGACAATTACGAGCAGTACTTC.

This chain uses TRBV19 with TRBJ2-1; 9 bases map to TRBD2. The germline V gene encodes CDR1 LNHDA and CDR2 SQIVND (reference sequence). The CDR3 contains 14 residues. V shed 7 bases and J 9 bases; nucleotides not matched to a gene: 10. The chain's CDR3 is CASMRLAGSGEQFF. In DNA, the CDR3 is TGTGCCAGTATGAGGCTAGCGGGGAGTGGTGAGCAGTTCTTC.

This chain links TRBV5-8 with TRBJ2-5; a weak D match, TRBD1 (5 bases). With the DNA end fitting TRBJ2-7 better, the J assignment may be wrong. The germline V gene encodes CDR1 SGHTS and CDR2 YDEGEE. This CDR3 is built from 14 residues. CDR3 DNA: TGTGCCAGCAGCTTGGGGACATACCGCTACGAGCAGTACTTC. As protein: CASSLGTYRYEQYF.

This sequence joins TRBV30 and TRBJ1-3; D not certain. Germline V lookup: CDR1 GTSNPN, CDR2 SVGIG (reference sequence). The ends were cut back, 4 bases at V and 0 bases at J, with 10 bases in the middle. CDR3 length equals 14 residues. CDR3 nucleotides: TGTGCCTGGACTTACGGGAGCTCTGGAAACACCATATATTTT. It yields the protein CAWTYGSSGNTIYF.

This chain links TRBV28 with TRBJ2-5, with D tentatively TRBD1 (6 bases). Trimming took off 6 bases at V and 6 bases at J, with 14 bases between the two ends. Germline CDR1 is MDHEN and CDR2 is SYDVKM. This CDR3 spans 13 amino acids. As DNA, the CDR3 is TGTGCCAGCAGGCTCAGGGGACGGAAGACCCAGTACTTC. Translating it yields CASRLRGRKTQYF.

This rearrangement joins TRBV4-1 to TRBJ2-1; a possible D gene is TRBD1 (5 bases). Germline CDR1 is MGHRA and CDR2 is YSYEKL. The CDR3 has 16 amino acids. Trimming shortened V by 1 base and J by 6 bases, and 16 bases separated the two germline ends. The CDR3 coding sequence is TGCGCCAGCAGCCAAGTAGGTGGGGCCGCGCTCAATGAGCAGTTCTTC. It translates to CASSQVGGAALNEQFF.

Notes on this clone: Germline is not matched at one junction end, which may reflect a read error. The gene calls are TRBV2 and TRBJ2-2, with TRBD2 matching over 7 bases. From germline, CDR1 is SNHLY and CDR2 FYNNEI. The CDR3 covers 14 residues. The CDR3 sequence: CSSGPGGSTGELFF. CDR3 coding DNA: TGTTCCAGCGGACCGGGCGGGAGCACCGGGGAGCTGTTTTTT.